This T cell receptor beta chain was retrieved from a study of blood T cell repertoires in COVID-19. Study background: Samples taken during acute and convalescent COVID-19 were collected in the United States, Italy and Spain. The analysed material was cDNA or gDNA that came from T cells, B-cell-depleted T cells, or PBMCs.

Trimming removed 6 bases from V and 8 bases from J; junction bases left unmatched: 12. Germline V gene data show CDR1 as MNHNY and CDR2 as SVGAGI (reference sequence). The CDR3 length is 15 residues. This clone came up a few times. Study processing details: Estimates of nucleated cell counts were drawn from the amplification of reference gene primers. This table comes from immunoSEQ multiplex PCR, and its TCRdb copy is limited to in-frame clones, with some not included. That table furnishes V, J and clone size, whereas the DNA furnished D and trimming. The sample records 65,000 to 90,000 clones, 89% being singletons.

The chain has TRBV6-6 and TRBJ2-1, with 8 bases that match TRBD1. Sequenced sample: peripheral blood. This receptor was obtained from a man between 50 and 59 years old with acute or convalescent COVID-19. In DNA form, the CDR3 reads TGTGCCAGCAGCTGGCCCCCGGACAGGGCTTATGAGCAGTTCTTC. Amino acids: CASSWPPDRAYEQFF.